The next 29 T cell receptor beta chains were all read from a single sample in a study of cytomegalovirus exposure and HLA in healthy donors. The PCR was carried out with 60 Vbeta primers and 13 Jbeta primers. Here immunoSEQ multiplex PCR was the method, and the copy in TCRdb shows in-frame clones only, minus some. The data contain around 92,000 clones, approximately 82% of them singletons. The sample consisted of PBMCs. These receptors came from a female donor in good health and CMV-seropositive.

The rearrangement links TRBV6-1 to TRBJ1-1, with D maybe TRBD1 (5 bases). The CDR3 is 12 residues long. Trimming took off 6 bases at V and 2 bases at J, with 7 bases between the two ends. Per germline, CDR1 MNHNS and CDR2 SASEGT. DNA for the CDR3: TGTGCCAGCAGCAGGGTTAACACTGAAGCTTTCTTT. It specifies CASSRVNTEAFF.

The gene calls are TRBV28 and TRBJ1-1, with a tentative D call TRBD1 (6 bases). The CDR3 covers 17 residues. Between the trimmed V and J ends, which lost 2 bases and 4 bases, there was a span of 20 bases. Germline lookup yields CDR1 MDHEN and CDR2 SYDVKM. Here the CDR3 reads CASSLKVGALMGTEAFF. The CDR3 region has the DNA TGTGCCAGCAGTTTAAAAGTGGGGGCGCTGATGGGCACTGAAGCTTTCTTT.

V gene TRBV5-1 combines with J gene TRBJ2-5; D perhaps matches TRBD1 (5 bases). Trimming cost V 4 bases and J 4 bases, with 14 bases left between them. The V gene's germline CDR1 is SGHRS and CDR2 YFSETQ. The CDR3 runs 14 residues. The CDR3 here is CASSPQGTGETQYF. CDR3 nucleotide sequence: TGCGCCAGCAGCCCCCAGGGTACGGGAGAGACCCAGTACTTC.

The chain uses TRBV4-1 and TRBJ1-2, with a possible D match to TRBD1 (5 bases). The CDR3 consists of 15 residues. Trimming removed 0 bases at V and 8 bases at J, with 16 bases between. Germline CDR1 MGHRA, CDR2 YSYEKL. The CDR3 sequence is CASSQDRARGKGYTF. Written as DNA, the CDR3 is TGCGCCAGCAGCCAAGATCGAGCTAGGGGAAAGGGCTACACCTTC.

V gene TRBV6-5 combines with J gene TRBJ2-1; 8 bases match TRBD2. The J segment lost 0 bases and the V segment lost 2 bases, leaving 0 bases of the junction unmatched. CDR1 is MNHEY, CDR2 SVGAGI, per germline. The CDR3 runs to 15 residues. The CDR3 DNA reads TGTGCCAGCAGTTACAGCGGGGGCTCCTACAATGAGCAGTTCTTC. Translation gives CASSYSGGSYNEQFF.

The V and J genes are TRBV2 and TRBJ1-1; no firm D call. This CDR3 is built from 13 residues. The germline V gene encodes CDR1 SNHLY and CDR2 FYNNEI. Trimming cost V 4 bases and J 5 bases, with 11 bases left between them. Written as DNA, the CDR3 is TGTGCCAGCAGTGCGGAGCCGGGGACTGAAGCTTTCTTT. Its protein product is CASSAEPGTEAFF.

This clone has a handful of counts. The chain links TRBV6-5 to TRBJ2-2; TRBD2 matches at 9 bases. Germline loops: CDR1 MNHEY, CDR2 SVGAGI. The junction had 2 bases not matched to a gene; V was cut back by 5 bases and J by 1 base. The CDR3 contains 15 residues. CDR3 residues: CASSRAGGNTGELFF. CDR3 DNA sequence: TGTGCCAGCAGTCGAGCGGGAGGGAACACCGGGGAGCTGTTTTTT.

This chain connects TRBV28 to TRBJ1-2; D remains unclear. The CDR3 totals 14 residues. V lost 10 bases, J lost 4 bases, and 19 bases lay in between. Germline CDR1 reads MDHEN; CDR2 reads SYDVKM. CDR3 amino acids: CATVAPGGSYGYTF. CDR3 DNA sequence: TGTGCCACCGTAGCCCCGGGAGGGTCCTATGGCTACACCTTC.

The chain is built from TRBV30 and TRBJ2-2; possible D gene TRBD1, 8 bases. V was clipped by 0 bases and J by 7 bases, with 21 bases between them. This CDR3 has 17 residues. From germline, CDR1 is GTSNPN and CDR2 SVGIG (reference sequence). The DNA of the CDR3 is TGTGCCTGGAGTGTACAGGGGGGGATCATGAGTATCGGGGAGCTGTTTTTT. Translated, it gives CAWSVQGGIMSIGELFF.

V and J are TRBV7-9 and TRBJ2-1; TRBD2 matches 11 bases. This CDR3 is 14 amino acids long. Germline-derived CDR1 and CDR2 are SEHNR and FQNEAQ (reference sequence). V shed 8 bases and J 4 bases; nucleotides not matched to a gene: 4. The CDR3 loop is CASRLAGGYNEQFF. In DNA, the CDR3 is TGTGCCAGCCGGCTAGCGGGGGGATACAATGAGCAGTTCTTC. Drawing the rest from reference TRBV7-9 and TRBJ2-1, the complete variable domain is DTGVSQNPRHKITKRGQNVTFRCDPISEHNRLYWYRQTLGQGPEFLTYFQNEAQLEKSRLLSDRFSAERPKGSFSTLEIQRTEQGDSAMYLCASRLAGGYNEQFFGPGTRLTVL.

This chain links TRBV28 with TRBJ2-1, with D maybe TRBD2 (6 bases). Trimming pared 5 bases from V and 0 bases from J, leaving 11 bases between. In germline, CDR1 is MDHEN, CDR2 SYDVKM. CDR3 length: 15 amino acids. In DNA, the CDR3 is TGTGCCAGCAGTGAGAGCGGGCACTCCTACAATGAGCAGTTCTTC. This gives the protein CASSESGHSYNEQFF.

The CDR3 protein is CASGAGGKTFNSPLHF. CDR3 nucleotide sequence: TGTGCTAGTGGGGCAGGGGGTAAGACTTTTAATTCACCCCTCCACTTT. The V and J genes are TRBV12-5 and TRBJ1-6, with 7 bases lining up with TRBD1. Looked up from germline, CDR1 is LGHNT and CDR2 is FRNRAP. After removal of 6 bases from V and 6 bases from J, the junction contained 11 bases not matched to a gene. This CDR3 spans 16 amino acids. The variable domain in full, completed from reference TRBV12-5 and TRBJ1-6, reads DARVTQTPRHKVTEMGQEVTMRCQPILGHNTVFWYRQTMMQGLELLAYFRNRAPLDDSGMPKDRFSAEMPDATLATLKIQPSEPRDSAVYFCASGAGGKTFNSPLHFGNGTRLTVT.

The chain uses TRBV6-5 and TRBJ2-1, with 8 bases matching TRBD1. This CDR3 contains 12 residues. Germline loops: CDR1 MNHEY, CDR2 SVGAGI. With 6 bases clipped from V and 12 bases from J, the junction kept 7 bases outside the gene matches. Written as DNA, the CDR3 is TGTGCCAGCAGCGCGGACAGGGTGGGGCAGTTCTTC. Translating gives CASSADRVGQFF.

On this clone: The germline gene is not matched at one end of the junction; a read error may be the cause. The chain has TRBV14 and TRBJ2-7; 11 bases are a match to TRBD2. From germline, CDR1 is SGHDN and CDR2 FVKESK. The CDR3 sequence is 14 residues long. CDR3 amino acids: CASSTGTSGPEIHF. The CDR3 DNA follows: TGTGCCAGCAGCACCGGGACTAGCGGCCCAGAGATCCACTTC.

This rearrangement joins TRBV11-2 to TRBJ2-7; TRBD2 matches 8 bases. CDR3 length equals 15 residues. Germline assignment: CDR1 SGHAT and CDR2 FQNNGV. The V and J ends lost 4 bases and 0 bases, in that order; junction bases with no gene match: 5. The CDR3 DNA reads TGTGCCAGCAGCTGGGTTAGCGGGGTCTCCTACGAGCAGTACTTC. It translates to CASSWVSGVSYEQYF.

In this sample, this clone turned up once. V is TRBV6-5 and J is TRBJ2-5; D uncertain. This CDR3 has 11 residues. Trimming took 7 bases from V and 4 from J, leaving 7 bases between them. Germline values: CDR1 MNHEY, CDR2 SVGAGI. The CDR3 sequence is CASIAGETQYF. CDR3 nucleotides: TGTGCCAGCATTGCCGGAGAGACCCAGTACTTC.

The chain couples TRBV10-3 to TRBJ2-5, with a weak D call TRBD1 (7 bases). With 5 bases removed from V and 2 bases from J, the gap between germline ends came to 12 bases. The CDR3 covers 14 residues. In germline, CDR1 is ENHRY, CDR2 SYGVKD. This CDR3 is CAISKTGTQETQYF. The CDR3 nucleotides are TGTGCCATCAGTAAGACAGGGACTCAAGAGACCCAGTACTTC.

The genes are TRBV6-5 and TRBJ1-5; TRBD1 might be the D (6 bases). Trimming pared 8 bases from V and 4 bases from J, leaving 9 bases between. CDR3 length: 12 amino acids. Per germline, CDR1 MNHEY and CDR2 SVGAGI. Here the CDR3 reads CASRTVNQPQHF. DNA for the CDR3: TGTGCCAGCCGGACAGTTAATCAGCCCCAGCATTTT.

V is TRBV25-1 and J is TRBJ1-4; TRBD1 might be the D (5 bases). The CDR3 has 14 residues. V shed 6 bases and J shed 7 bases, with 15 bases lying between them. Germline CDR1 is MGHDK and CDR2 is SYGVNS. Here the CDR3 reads CASSLALGAEKLFF. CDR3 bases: TGTGCCAGCAGCCTGGCGCTAGGGGCTGAAAAACTGTTTTTT.

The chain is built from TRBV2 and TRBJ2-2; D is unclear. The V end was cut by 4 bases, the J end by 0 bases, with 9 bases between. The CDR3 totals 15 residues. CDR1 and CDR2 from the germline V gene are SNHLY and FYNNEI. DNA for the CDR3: TGTGCCAGCAGTGGCATTAGCTCGAACACCGGGGAGCTGTTTTTT. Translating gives CASSGISSNTGELFF. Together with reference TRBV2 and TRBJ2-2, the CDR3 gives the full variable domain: EPEVTQTPSHQVTQMGQEVILRCVPISNHLYFYWYRQILGQKVEFLVSFYNNEISEKSEIFDDQFSVERPDGSNFTLKIRSTKLEDSAMYFCASSGISSNTGELFFGEGSRLTVL.

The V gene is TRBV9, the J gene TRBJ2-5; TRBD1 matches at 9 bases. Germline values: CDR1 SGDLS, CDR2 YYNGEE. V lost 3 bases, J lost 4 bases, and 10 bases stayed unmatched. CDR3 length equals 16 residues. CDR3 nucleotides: TGTGCCAGCAGCGCAACCGGGACAGGGTGGGGAGAGACCCAGTACTTC. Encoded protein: CASSATGTGWGETQYF.

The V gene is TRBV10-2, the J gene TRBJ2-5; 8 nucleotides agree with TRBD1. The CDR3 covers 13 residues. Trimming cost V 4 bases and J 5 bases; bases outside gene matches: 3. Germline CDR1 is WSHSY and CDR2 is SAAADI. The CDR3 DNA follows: TGCGCCAGCAGTGGACAGGGGTGGGAGACCCAGTACTTC. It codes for CASSGQGWETQYF.

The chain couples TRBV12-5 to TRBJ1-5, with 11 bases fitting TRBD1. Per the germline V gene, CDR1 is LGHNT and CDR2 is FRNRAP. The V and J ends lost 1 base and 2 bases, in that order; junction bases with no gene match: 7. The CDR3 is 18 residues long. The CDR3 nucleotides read TGTGCTAGTGGTTTGGGTGGACAGGGGGCGGTCGGCAATCAGCCCCAGCATTTT. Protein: CASGLGGQGAVGNQPQHF.

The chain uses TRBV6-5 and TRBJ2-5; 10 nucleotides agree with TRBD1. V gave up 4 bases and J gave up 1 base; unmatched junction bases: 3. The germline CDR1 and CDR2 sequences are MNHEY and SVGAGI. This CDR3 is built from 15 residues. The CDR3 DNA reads TGTGCCAGCAGTTCATGGACAGGGGGCCAAGAGACCCAGTACTTC. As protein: CASSSWTGGQETQYF.

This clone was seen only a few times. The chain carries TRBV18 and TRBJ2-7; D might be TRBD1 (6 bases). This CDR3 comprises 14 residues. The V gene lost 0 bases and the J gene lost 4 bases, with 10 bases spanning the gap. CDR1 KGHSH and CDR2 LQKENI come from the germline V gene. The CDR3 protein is CASSPPGQPYEQYF. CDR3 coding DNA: TGTGCCAGCTCACCACCTGGACAGCCTTACGAGCAGTACTTC.

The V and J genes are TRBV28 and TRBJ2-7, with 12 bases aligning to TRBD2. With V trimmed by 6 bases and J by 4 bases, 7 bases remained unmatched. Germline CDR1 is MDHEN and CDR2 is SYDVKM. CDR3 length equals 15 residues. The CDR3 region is CASRPGLAGSYEQYF. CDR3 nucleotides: TGTGCCAGCAGGCCGGGACTAGCGGGTTCGTACGAGCAGTACTTC.

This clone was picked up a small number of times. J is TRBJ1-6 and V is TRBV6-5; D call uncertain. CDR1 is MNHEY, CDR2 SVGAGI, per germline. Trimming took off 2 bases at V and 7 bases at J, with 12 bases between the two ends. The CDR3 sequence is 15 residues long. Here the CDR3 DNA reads TGTGCCAGCAGTTACAGTTCGGTTTCGAATTCACCCCTCCACTTT. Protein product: CASSYSSVSNSPLHF.

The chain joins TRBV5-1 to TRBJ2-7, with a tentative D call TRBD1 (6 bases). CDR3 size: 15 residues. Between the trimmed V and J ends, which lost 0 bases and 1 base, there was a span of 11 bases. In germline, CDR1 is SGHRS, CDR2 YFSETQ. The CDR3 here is CASSLAGAGSYEQYF. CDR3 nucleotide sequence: TGCGCCAGCAGCTTGGCAGGGGCCGGTTCCTACGAGCAGTACTTC.

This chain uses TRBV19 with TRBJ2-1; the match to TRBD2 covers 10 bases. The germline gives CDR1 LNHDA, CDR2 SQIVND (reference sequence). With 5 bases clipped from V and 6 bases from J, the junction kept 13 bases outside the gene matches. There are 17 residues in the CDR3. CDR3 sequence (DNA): TGTGCCAGTAGTCGAATCCTAGCGGGGGCCATACCCAATGAGCAGTTCTTC. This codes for CASSRILAGAIPNEQFF.